These 8 T cell receptor beta chains originate from one sample sequenced in a study of shared clonotypes between healthy human individuals (dated by TCRdb to about 2020). Library preparation was by the immunoSEQ multiplex PCR assay. The clones in this table, taken by TCRdb from immuneACCESS, are in-frame only. Not every clone is retained; where verified, under half of the shortfall comes from an unresolved V gene, and the cause of the rest is unknown. The table for this sample lists about 1.1 million clones; roughly 74% of them were counted only once. Around 0.6% of the sample is taken by the ten largest. Sequenced sample: memory CD4+ T cells from PBMCs. This specimen's cell subset or site label, per the study, means: CD45RA-negative fraction. Receptor source: a man aged 18 to 35 in good health. Some clones in this sample may be carry-over from other donors' samples.

The CDR3 region is CASSPFPRTGGLNQPQHF. For the CDR3, the DNA is TGTGCCAGTAGTCCTTTCCCCCGGACTGGCGGACTCAATCAGCCCCAGCATTTT. J is TRBJ1-5 and V is TRBV19; the D is unclear. Germline-derived CDR1 and CDR2 are LNHDA and SQIVND (reference sequence). The CDR3 contains 18 residues. V lost 5 bases, J lost 3 bases, and 23 bases lay in between.

This clone was recorded a few times. The J gene is TRBJ1-2, the V gene TRBV19; D not resolved. This CDR3 region has 11 residues. Germline V gene sequence: CDR1 LNHDA, CDR2 SQIVND (reference sequence). Trimming took 5 bases from V and 5 from J, leaving 6 bases between them. The CDR3 is CASSLGYGYTF. CDR3 nucleotides: TGTGCCAGTAGTTTGGGTTATGGCTACACCTTC.

This chain links TRBV5-1 with TRBJ2-1; D not certain. CDR3 length equals 14 residues. Trimming removed 4 bases at V and 7 bases at J, with 15 bases between. The V gene's germline CDR1 is SGHRS and CDR2 YFSETQ. The CDR3 is CASSPLVGGNEQFF. CDR3 bases: TGCGCCAGCAGCCCATTAGTCGGCGGAAATGAGCAGTTCTTC.

Regarding this clone: One end of the junction varies from germline; a read error may be responsible. The chain combines TRBV7-3 with TRBJ2-1; 12 bases are a match to TRBD2. Germline V gene lookup returns CDR1 SGHTA and CDR2 FQGTGA. The CDR3 runs 15 residues. CDR3: CASSPTSGGLAEQFF. In DNA, the CDR3 is TGTGCCAGCAGCCCGACTAGCGGGGGTCTGGCTGAGCAATTCTTC.

The V call is TRBV19, the J call TRBJ2-5, with 7 bases matching TRBD2. Trimming took 3 bases from V and 2 from J; bases not matched to a gene: 3. The length of the CDR3 is 14 residues. In germline, CDR1 is LNHDA, CDR2 SQIVND (reference sequence). The CDR3: CASSMGGRQETQYF. The DNA of the CDR3 is TGTGCCAGTAGTATGGGCGGGAGACAAGAGACCCAGTACTTC.

This chain uses TRBV11-1 with TRBJ2-5; D may correspond to TRBD1 or TRBD2 (5 bases each). V gave up 2 bases and J gave up 5 bases, with 12 bases separating them. CDR1 is SGHAT and CDR2 is FQDESV in the germline V gene (reference sequence). The length of the CDR3 is 14 residues. CDR3 coding DNA: TGTGCCAGCAGCTTAAAGGTGTGGGGGGAGACCCAGTACTTC. It specifies CASSLKVWGETQYF.

In this sample, this clone turned up once. The chain combines TRBV11-2 with TRBJ1-5; weak D call: TRBD1 (5 bases). V gave up 5 bases and J gave up 1 base, with 12 bases separating them. The length of the CDR3 is 15 residues. Per the germline V gene, CDR1 is SGHAT and CDR2 is FQNNGV. The chain's CDR3 is CASSEGTLSNQPQHF. For the CDR3, the DNA is TGTGCCAGCAGCGAAGGGACCCTAAGCAATCAGCCCCAGCATTTT. The whole variable domain, filled in from reference TRBV11-2 and TRBJ1-5, reads EAGVAQSPRYKIIEKRQSVAFWCNPISGHATLYWYQQILGQGPKLLIQFQNNGVVDDSQLPKDRFSAERLKGVDSTLKIQPAKLEDSAVYLCASSEGTLSNQPQHFGDGTRLSIL.

To note about this clone: This may arise from a read error, as a much more abundant clone is one base away. The chain is built from TRBV30 and TRBJ1-4, with TRBD1 identical over 9 bases. The J segment lost 6 bases and the V segment lost 8 bases, leaving 10 bases of the junction unmatched. Germline V gene lookup returns CDR1 GTSNPN and CDR2 SVGIG (reference sequence). The CDR3 runs 14 residues. The CDR3 DNA is TGTGCCCGGGATGACCGGACAGGGGATGAAAAACTGTTTTTT. This encodes CARDDRTGDEKLFF.